The 32 T cell receptor beta chains presented below share a single source sample, sequenced in a study of blood T cells in healthy people across ages. Then a second PCR, running about 6 to 12 cycles, was carried out with a sample-barcoded 5' primer and a J-beta primer mix. MiXCR, applied by TCRdb to the 5' RACE reads, yields one record per CDR3 protein. The sample consists of around 2 million distinct CDR3 sequences, roughly two fifths of them appearing once. Sequencing used blood. All receptors come from a human donor in good health.

The chain has TRBV29-1 and TRBJ1-1; D gene unclear. The CDR3 is 14 residues long. V lost 4 bases, J lost 1 base, and 13 bases lay in between. Germline V gene sequence: CDR1 SQVTM, CDR2 ANQGSEA. The CDR3 bases are TGCAGCGTTGGGGGAAGGACGGCGAACACTGAAGCTTTCTTT. Translation gives CSVGGRTANTEAFF.

The gene calls are TRBV6-2 or TRBV6-3 and TRBJ2-1; 9 nucleotides match TRBD2. J was trimmed by 7 bases and V by 5 bases; bases with no gene match: 9. The CDR3 has 15 amino acids. CDR1 is MNHEY, CDR2 SVGEGT, per germline. CDR3 protein: CASSTLAGRLNEQFF. CDR3 DNA sequence: TGTGCCAGCAGTACCCTAGCGGGGAGGCTGAATGAGCAGTTCTTC.

Concerning this clonotype itself: An end of the junction differs from the germline gene, which may be a read error. The rearrangement links TRBV7-2 to TRBJ2-5; a weak D match, TRBD1 (5 bases). TRBJ2-7 matches the DNA end more closely, so the J call is doubtful. The germline CDR1 and CDR2 sequences are SGHTA and FQGNSA. CDR3 length: 13 residues. The DNA of the CDR3 is TGTGACAGCAGCTTTAGTCGACAGTACGAGCAGTACTTC. Translation: CDSSFSRQYEQYF.

This clonotype came up a few times. This rearrangement joins TRBV3-1 to TRBJ1-1; D gene unclear. The CDR3 runs to 13 residues. Germline V gene data show CDR1 as LGHDT and CDR2 as YNNKEL (reference sequence). Trimming shortened V by 1 base and J by 1 base, and 4 bases separated the two germline ends. The CDR3 bases are TGTGCCAGCAGCCAAGTGTGGAACACTGAAGCTTTCTTT. This sequence encodes CASSQVWNTEAFF.

V usage is TRBV7-7 and J usage is TRBJ1-1; D unclear. V was trimmed by 8 bases and J by 1 base, leaving 11 bases between them. The CDR3 spans 13 residues. CDR1 is SSHAT and CDR2 is FNYEAQ in the germline V gene (reference sequence). Written as DNA, the CDR3 is TGTGCCAGCGGCAGAAACACGAACACTGAAGCTTTCTTT. Amino acid sequence: CASGRNTNTEAFF.

This chain joins TRBV28 and TRBJ2-1, with D tentatively TRBD1 (6 bases). Matching the DNA end better, TRBJ2-7 makes the J call doubtful. This CDR3 is 12 amino acids long. Germline assignment: CDR1 MDHEN and CDR2 SYDVKM. The CDR3 sequence: CASRDRWNEQYF. In DNA form, the CDR3 reads TGTGCCAGCAGGGACAGATGGAATGAGCAGTACTTC.

This clonotype was observed a single time. At one of its ends the junction is not consistent with the germline gene, which may arise from a read error. The chain employs TRBV7-2 and TRBJ2-4; 10 nucleotides align to TRBD1. Gene TRBJ2-7 matches the end of the DNA better, so the J call may be wrong. CDR3 length: 17 amino acids. Germline lookup yields CDR1 SGHTA and CDR2 FQGNSA. The CDR3 bases are TGTGCCGGCAGCTTAGGATTCACGGGACAGGGGAACTACGAGCAGTACTTC. Its translation: CAGSLGFTGQGNYEQYF.

This clonotype was counted only a few times. CDR3 in DNA: TGCAGTGCTCCCGGGACAGGGCTATACGAGCAGTACTTC. It is translated as CSAPGTGLYEQYF. The V gene is TRBV20-1, the J gene TRBJ2-7, with 9 bases matching TRBD1. Germline lookup yields CDR1 DFQATT and CDR2 SNEGSKA (reference sequence). Trimming at V came to 5 bases and at J to 4 bases, leaving 6 bases not matched to a gene. This CDR3 contains 13 residues.

The chain employs TRBV6-4 and TRBJ2-7; 12 bases are shared with TRBD2. From germline, CDR1 is MRHNA and CDR2 SNTAGT. The CDR3 sequence is 14 residues long. V was pared by 3 bases and J by 3 bases, with 0 bases of the junction left unmatched. The CDR3 region has the DNA TGTGCCAGCAGTGAACTAGCGGGGGGCTACGAGCAGTACTTC. Translated, it gives CASSELAGGYEQYF.

A few counts support this clonotype. CDR3 residues: CASSRLGQGEETQYF. The CDR3 DNA reads TGTGCCAGCAGCCGGTTGGGACAGGGGGAGGAGACCCAGTACTTC. The chain is built from TRBV4-2 and TRBJ2-5; 11 nucleotides align to TRBD1. V trimming: 4 bases; J trimming: 5 bases; junction bases outside the gene matches: 6. The CDR3 extends over 15 amino acids. Germline assignment: CDR1 LGHNA and CDR2 YNFKEQ.

The chain has TRBV24-1 and TRBJ1-1; 8 bases are a match to TRBD1. The CDR3 extends over 14 amino acids. With 3 bases clipped from V and 4 bases from J, the junction kept 3 bases outside the gene matches. CDR1 KGHDR and CDR2 SFDVKD come from the germline V gene. The CDR3 region has the DNA TGTGCCACCAGTGATGACAGGGGACCCACTGAAGCTTTCTTT. This translates into CATSDDRGPTEAFF.

V usage is TRBV19 and J usage is TRBJ1-6; tentative D call: TRBD1 (5 bases). V was cut by 3 bases and J by 8 bases, with 11 bases left in between. Germline V CDR1 and CDR2: LNHDA, SQIVND (reference sequence). This CDR3 is built from 14 residues. DNA for the CDR3: TGTGCCAGTAGTATCCAGGGTTATGATTCACCCCTCCACTTT. Its translation is CASSIQGYDSPLHF.

In its sample, this clonotype was seen once. The V gene is TRBV20-1, the J gene TRBJ2-4; 8 nucleotides match TRBD1. The J call is uncertain, as TRBJ2-7 better fits the DNA end. Germline CDR1 is DFQATT and CDR2 is SNEGSKA (reference sequence). The CDR3 covers 16 residues. The CDR3 region is CSARGHVRTGNHEQYF. The CDR3 DNA is TGCAGTGCTAGAGGACATGTTAGGACAGGGAATCACGAGCAGTACTTC.

The sample holds a few counts of this clonotype. V and J are TRBV5-6 and TRBJ2-7; 7 bases are shared with TRBD1. CDR1 and CDR2 from the germline V gene are SGHDT and YYEEEE. This CDR3 region has 14 residues. After removal of 0 bases from V and 4 bases from J, the junction contained 4 bases not matched to a gene. CDR3 DNA sequence: TGTGCCAGCAGCTTGGAAAGGGGGCGATACGAGCAGTACTTC. It codes for CASSLERGRYEQYF.

The chain couples TRBV9 to TRBJ1-5, with 9 nucleotides matching TRBD1. Germline V gene sequence: CDR1 SGDLS, CDR2 YYNGEE. The J segment lost 6 bases and the V segment lost 3 bases, leaving 7 bases of the junction unmatched. The CDR3 covers 15 residues. The CDR3 protein is CASSEGQGVGQPQHF. In nucleotides, the CDR3 is TGTGCCAGCAGCGAGGGACAGGGAGTAGGTCAGCCCCAGCATTTT.

This chain uses TRBV5-6 with TRBJ2-1; no firm D call. The germline gives CDR1 SGHDT, CDR2 YYEEEE. This CDR3 is built from 14 residues. V gave up 0 bases and J gave up 7 bases, with 11 bases separating them. The CDR3 reads CASSLAFVLNEQFF. CDR3 nucleotide sequence: TGTGCCAGCAGCTTGGCCTTTGTGTTGAATGAGCAGTTCTTC.

CDR3 protein: CASRYLRDRLVEQYF. The CDR3 region has the DNA TGTGCCAGCCGATATCTCCGGGACAGGCTAGTCGAGCAGTACTTC. The rearrangement links TRBV6-2 or TRBV6-3 to TRBJ2-5; 8 positions match TRBD1. The DNA end is a closer match to TRBJ2-7, so the J assignment may be wrong. This CDR3 comprises 15 residues. Germline loops: CDR1 MNHEY, CDR2 SVGEGT.

In this sample, this clonotype turned up a few times. The chain employs TRBV2 and TRBJ2-7, with a weak D call TRBD1 (5 bases). CDR1 and CDR2 (germline): SNHLY, FYNNEI. V lost 3 bases and J lost 1, with 13 bases in between. The CDR3 totals 15 residues. The CDR3 spells CASSDLGRVSYEQYF. The DNA of the CDR3 is TGTGCCAGCAGTGATCTTGGCAGGGTATCCTACGAGCAGTACTTC.

This clonotype was found many times. The chain uses TRBV7-9 and TRBJ2-5, with D possibly being TRBD1 (6 bases). The last part of the DNA fits TRBJ2-7 better; the J call may be wrong. The CDR3 covers 13 residues. Germline V lookup: CDR1 SEHNR, CDR2 FQNEAQ (reference sequence). The CDR3 is CASSLDPGVEQYF. The CDR3, as DNA: TGTGCCAGCAGCTTGGACCCAGGGGTCGAGCAGTACTTC.

The V call is TRBV6-2 or TRBV6-3, the J call TRBJ2-7, with D possibly TRBD1 on 8 matching bases. This CDR3 spans 14 amino acids. Germline V lookup: CDR1 MNHEY, CDR2 SVGEGT. V lost 6 bases and J 6 bases, leaving 18 bases between the germline ends. CDR3 sequence reads: CASRRTGGGTEQYF. The CDR3 DNA reads TGTGCCAGCAGACGTACAGGGGGAGGGACCGAGCAGTACTTC.

The chain recombines TRBV27 with TRBJ2-7, with 9 bases lining up with TRBD1. V was pared by 3 bases and J by 5 bases, with 5 bases of the junction left unmatched. Germline-derived CDR1 and CDR2 are MNHEY and SMNVEV (reference sequence). The CDR3 loop spans 14 amino acids. CDR3 sequence reads: CASSLSQGADEQYF. CDR3 coding DNA: TGTGCCAGCAGTTTGTCACAGGGGGCTGACGAGCAGTACTTC.

A few counts support this clonotype. The gene calls are TRBV6-5 and TRBJ1-2, with D possibly TRBD1 on 6 matching bases. The V gene's germline CDR1 is MNHEY and CDR2 SVGAGI. The CDR3 length is 16 residues. Trimming took off 6 bases at V and 8 bases at J, with 25 bases between the two ends. CDR3: CASRYLIGGHLLGYTF. CDR3 bases: TGTGCCAGCAGGTACCTGATCGGGGGACACCTGTTGGGCTACACCTTC.

The chain couples TRBV7-2 to TRBJ1-6; 7 bases match TRBD1. V trimming: 3 bases; J trimming: 15 bases; junction bases outside the gene matches: 14. This CDR3 has 15 residues. Germline CDR1 SGHTA, CDR2 FQGNSA. The CDR3 loop reads CASSLLGTVNIDLHF. As DNA, the CDR3 is TGTGCCAGCAGCTTGCTCGGGACAGTCAATATAGACCTCCACTTT.

This clonotype was recorded a few times. This rearrangement joins TRBV29-1 to TRBJ2-3, with D unclear. The CDR3 loop spans 13 amino acids. V was shortened by 6 bases and J by 1 base, with 11 bases between the two germline ends. CDR1 and CDR2 (germline): SQVTM, ANQGSEA. CDR3 amino acids: CSVSPTRTDTQYF. Written as DNA, the CDR3 is TGCAGCGTGAGTCCGACACGCACAGATACGCAGTATTTT.

This clonotype was recorded a few times. The J gene is TRBJ2-7, the V gene TRBV4-1, with D perhaps matching TRBD2 (5 bases). Per the germline V gene, CDR1 is MGHRA and CDR2 is YSYEKL. Trimming removed 4 bases at V and 3 bases at J, with 16 bases between. The CDR3 has 15 residues. As DNA, the CDR3 is TGCGCCAGCAGCCCTTACATCGGACTCATCTACGAGCAGTACTTC. It encodes CASSPYIGLIYEQYF.

This clonotype was seen more than once but under ten times. J is TRBJ1-2 and V is TRBV11-1; D is unresolved. CDR1 SGHAT and CDR2 FQDESV come from the germline V gene (reference sequence). The CDR3 has 15 amino acids. V was cut by 5 bases and J by 3 bases, with 16 bases left in between. DNA for the CDR3: TGTGCCAGCAGCCGCTCCCCCCGCGGGGACTATGGCTACACCTTC. Its protein is CASSRSPRGDYGYTF.

The chain combines TRBV12-3 or TRBV12-4 with TRBJ2-6, with 8 bases fitting TRBD1. Trimming took 4 bases from V and 5 from J; bases not matched to a gene: 7. The CDR3 consists of 16 residues. The CDR3 DNA is TGTGCCAGCAGTTCTAGGGGGACAGGCTGGGCCAACGTCCTGACTTTC. Translating it yields CASSSRGTGWANVLTF.

This clonotype was seen at least ten times. The CDR3 reads CAITDRVYNEQFF. As DNA, the CDR3 is TGTGCCATTACAGACAGGGTCTACAATGAGCAGTTCTTC. The chain uses TRBV10-3 and TRBJ2-1; 7 nucleotides line up with TRBD1. The CDR3 contains 13 residues. The junction had 5 bases not matched to a gene; V was cut back by 9 bases and J by 3 bases. Germline loops: CDR1 ENHRY, CDR2 SYGVKD.

The CDR3 sequence: CASSEFGVGSPLHF. In DNA, the CDR3 is TGTGCCAGCAGTGAATTTGGGGTTGGGTCACCCCTCCACTTT. This chain connects TRBV25-1 to TRBJ1-6; D uncertain. CDR1 MGHDK and CDR2 SYGVNS come from the germline V gene. Trimming took 1 base from V and 10 from J, leaving 11 bases between them. This CDR3 comprises 14 residues.

This clonotype was detected only a few times. The gene calls are TRBV29-1 and TRBJ2-2, with unresolved D. V gave up 6 bases and J gave up 6 bases, with 11 bases separating them. CDR1 and CDR2 from the germline V gene are SQVTM and ANQGSEA. The CDR3 is 12 amino acids. The CDR3 DNA is TGCAGCGTGGTCAAGGGTTCCGGGGAGCTGTTTTTT. This codes for CSVVKGSGELFF.

The genes are TRBV6-5 and TRBJ2-7; D not resolved. This CDR3 has 12 amino acids. CDR1 and CDR2 from the germline V gene are MNHEY and SVGAGI. V was clipped by 6 bases and J by 2 bases, with 8 bases between them. CDR3 nucleotide sequence: TGTGCCAGCAGCCAGAACCCCTACGAGCAGTACTTC. Translation gives CASSQNPYEQYF.

The rearrangement links TRBV24-1 to TRBJ2-1; a possible D gene is TRBD1 (5 bases). Germline assignment: CDR1 KGHDR and CDR2 SFDVKD. V was trimmed by 2 bases and J by 2 bases, leaving 12 bases between them. The CDR3 length is 16 residues. This CDR3 is CATSDSGQGPYNEQFF. CDR3 coding DNA: TGTGCCACCAGTGATTCCGGGCAGGGCCCCTACAATGAGCAGTTCTTC.